This TCR beta chain was documented in a study of cytomegalovirus exposure and HLA in healthy donors. Comment on this clone: Its antigen remains unidentified.

The CDR3 consists of 16 residues. Deletions cut 2 bases from V and 0 bases from J, with 12 bases between. CDR1 and CDR2 (germline): SGHRS, YFSETQ. Study-wide results and caveats: Specific recognition of CMV antigens was confirmed in vitro for three chains (all CMV-associated).

The PCR contained 60 Vbeta and 13 Jbeta primers. The protocol was immunoSEQ multiplex PCR, while the TCRdb copy is restricted to in-frame clones and leaves out a portion. The sample carries 90,000 to 120,000 clones, approximately 80% recorded once. The sample taken for sequencing was PBMCs. The TCR originated in a male donor in good health and CMV-seronegative. The J gene is TRBJ2-1, the V gene TRBV5-1; possible D gene TRBD2, 6 bases. CDR3 sequence (DNA): TGCGCCAGCAGCTTATTAGCGGTGAGCTCCTACAATGAGCAGTTCTTC. As protein: CASSLLAVSSYNEQFF.